Each of the 22 T cell receptor beta chains below was sequenced from the same sample in a study of identical twins. One entry per CDR3 protein, called by TCRdb with MiXCR from the 5' RACE reads. The sample lists around 530,000 distinct CDR3 sequences, approximately 16% seen once, with roughly 0.44% in the top ten. Separately, the same data were catalogued under a study of yellow fever vaccine responses in identical twins.

The specimen sequenced was CD4+ T cells sorted from blood. The receptors originated from a woman aged 18-30 years in good health.

This clonotype was seen a few times. The chain carries TRBV20-1 and TRBJ2-3; 9 bases line up with TRBD2. The trim removed 0 bases at V and 2 bases at J, leaving 18 bases unmatched. This CDR3 comprises 20 residues. Per germline, CDR1 DFQATT and CDR2 SNEGSKA (reference sequence). Written as DNA, the CDR3 is TGCAGTGCTAGAGACCTCCGCAATTTTTTAGCGGGGGACTTCACAGATACGCAGTATTTT. Translating gives CSARDLRNFLAGDFTDTQYF.

This clonotype was seen repeatedly, ten times or more. The chain has TRBV10-3 and TRBJ2-3; unclear D gene. The CDR3 is 12 amino acids. Trimming removed 1 base from V and 4 bases from J, with 3 bases in between. CDR1 ENHRY and CDR2 SYGVKD come from the germline V gene. This CDR3 reads CAISELSDTQYF. The CDR3 nucleotides read TGTGCCATCAGTGAGTTATCAGATACGCAGTATTTT.

CDR3 bases: TGTGCCAGCAGTTACGTGGACAGGACGACTGAAGCTTTCTTT. This translates into CASSYVDRTTEAFF. The J gene is TRBJ1-1, the V gene TRBV6-5, with 7 nucleotides matching TRBD1. Germline V gene data show CDR1 as MNHEY and CDR2 as SVGAGI. The CDR3 totals 14 residues. With 2 bases clipped from V and 5 bases from J, the junction kept 5 bases outside the gene matches.

This clonotype was detected many times. In nucleotides, the CDR3 is TGCAGTGCCAAGGGGGCTACAAAAGGGTCCCACACAGATACGCAGTATTTT. Protein: CSAKGATKGSHTDTQYF. This chain joins TRBV20-1 and TRBJ2-3; TRBD1 matches 7 bases. This CDR3 region has 17 residues. Germline trimming cut 6 bases from V and 2 bases from J; bases unmatched to any gene: 17. Looked up from germline, CDR1 is DFQATT and CDR2 is SNEGSKA (reference sequence).

The chain combines TRBV2 with TRBJ2-6; unclear D gene. The CDR3 contains 15 residues. The ends were cut back, 0 bases at V and 1 base at J, with 4 bases in the middle. Germline-derived CDR1 and CDR2 are SNHLY and FYNNEI. Here the CDR3 DNA reads TGTGCCAGCAGTGAAGCTCCATCTGGGGCCAACGTCCTGACTTTC. Amino acids: CASSEAPSGANVLTF.

This clonotype was seen a handful of times. This chain connects TRBV3-1 to TRBJ2-1; D uncertain. Germline V gene sequence: CDR1 LGHDT, CDR2 YNNKEL (reference sequence). CDR3 length: 12 residues. V lost 1 base, J lost 9 bases, and 7 bases lay in between. The CDR3 DNA is TGTGCCAGCAGCCAAGGAAAGGGTGAGCAGTTCTTC. Translated: CASSQGKGEQFF.

This rearrangement joins TRBV10-3 to TRBJ2-2; D uncertain. The CDR3 totals 13 residues. Trimming took off 2 bases at V and 5 bases at J, with 6 bases between the two ends. In germline, CDR1 is ENHRY, CDR2 SYGVKD. Written as DNA, the CDR3 is TGTGCCATCAGTGAGACAGTGACCGGGGAGCTGTTTTTT. This translates into CAISETVTGELFF.

The V and J genes are TRBV12-3 or TRBV12-4 and TRBJ2-5, with a weak D call TRBD1 (7 bases). Trimming left V 5 bases short and J 6 bases short, with 22 bases between. The CDR3 spans 16 residues. CDR3: CASSLLAGPRGQTQYF. CDR3 nucleotide sequence: TGTGCCAGCAGTCTTTTGGCGGGACCTAGGGGGCAGACCCAGTACTTC.

This clonotype was picked up many times. CDR3 protein: CASSRTPPSPGQGMKAEAFF. The CDR3 DNA follows: TGCGCCAGCAGCCGGACCCCTCCTTCTCCGGGACAGGGTATGAAAGCTGAAGCTTTCTTT. The rearrangement joins TRBV5-1 to TRBJ1-1; TRBD1 matches 9 bases. Trimming cost V 4 bases and J 6 bases; bases outside gene matches: 25. Germline-derived CDR1 and CDR2 are SGHRS and YFSETQ. The CDR3 consists of 20 residues.

This clonotype has only a few counts. The chain recombines TRBV10-3 with TRBJ2-2, with no clear D. Germline V gene lookup returns CDR1 ENHRY and CDR2 SYGVKD. The V and J ends lost 4 bases and 2 bases respectively, with 8 bases between them. The CDR3 spans 14 residues. CDR3 region: CAISARENTGELFF. The CDR3 bases are TGTGCCATCAGTGCGAGAGAAAACACCGGGGAGCTGTTTTTT.

This clonotype was seen a single time. The rearrangement joins TRBV20-1 to TRBJ2-7; 11 nucleotides align to TRBD2. V dropped 3 bases and J dropped 6; count of bases not matched to a gene: 7. CDR1 and CDR2 (germline): DFQATT, SNEGSKA (reference sequence). The CDR3 covers 14 residues. CDR3 amino acids: CSASTTSGSSEQYF. The CDR3 DNA reads TGCAGTGCTAGCACCACTAGCGGGAGCTCCGAGCAGTACTTC.

This clonotype was counted a single time. The chain employs TRBV7-6 and TRBJ2-7; tentatively, D is TRBD1 (6 bases). CDR1 and CDR2 from the germline V gene are SGHVS and FNYEAQ. The CDR3 is made up of 16 amino acids. Trimming took 5 bases from V and 1 from J, leaving 18 bases between them. The CDR3 region has the DNA TGTGCCAGCAGCCCCTACCCCAGGGGAAGGTCCTACGAGCAGTACTTC. Protein: CASSPYPRGRSYEQYF.

This clonotype has ten or more counts. For the CDR3, the DNA is TGTGCCAGCAGTTTCGGGGCTAAGGAGCAGTTCTTC. This sequence encodes CASSFGAKEQFF. The chain carries TRBV12-3 or TRBV12-4 and TRBJ2-1; D tentatively fits TRBD1 or TRBD2 (5 bases each). The length of the CDR3 is 12 residues. V was clipped by 3 bases and J by 10 bases, with 10 bases between them.

The chain recombines TRBV4-1 with TRBJ2-1; 13 bases are a match to TRBD2. The junction had 8 bases not matched to a gene; V was cut back by 0 bases and J by 0 bases. The CDR3 covers 20 residues. Germline values: CDR1 MGHRA, CDR2 YSYEKL. CDR3 bases: TGCGCCAGCAGCCAAGAGCCGGGACTAGCGGGGCAGGGCTCCTACAATGAGCAGTTCTTC. It translates to CASSQEPGLAGQGSYNEQFF.

The chain combines TRBV12-3 or TRBV12-4 with TRBJ2-1; the D is unclear. The CDR3 is 18 residues long. V lost 5 bases to trimming and J lost 8 bases, with 28 bases between them. Here the CDR3 reads CASSASRWLLGFSDEQFF. The DNA of the CDR3 is TGTGCCAGCAGTGCCTCCAGGTGGCTATTGGGGTTTAGTGATGAGCAGTTCTTC.

The V gene is TRBV11-2, the J gene TRBJ2-2; possibly TRBD1 for D (6 bases). CDR3 length equals 15 residues. Germline assignment: CDR1 SGHAT and CDR2 FQNNGV. Trimming took 4 bases from V and 5 from J, leaving 14 bases between them. The CDR3 nucleotides are TGTGCCAGCAGCTCCCTCCAGGGGCCTACCGGGGAGCTGTTTTTT. Its protein is CASSSLQGPTGELFF. Complete variable domain (other parts from reference TRBV11-2 and TRBJ2-2): EAGVAQSPRYKIIEKRQSVAFWCNPISGHATLYWYQQILGQGPKLLIQFQNNGVVDDSQLPKDRFSAERLKGVDSTLKIQPAKLEDSAVYLCASSSLQGPTGELFFGEGSRLTVL.

This clonotype was counted only a few times. The chain carries TRBV5-6 and TRBJ2-2; D ambiguous. The V end was cut by 1 base, the J end by 4 bases, with 8 bases between. The germline CDR1 and CDR2 sequences are SGHDT and YYEEEE. CDR3 length equals 14 residues. The DNA for the CDR3 is TGTGCCAGCAGCTTGATAGTGGGCACCGGGGAGCTGTTTTTT. It translates to CASSLIVGTGELFF.

The chain is built from TRBV11-2 and TRBJ2-5, with TRBD2 matching over 8 bases. CDR3 size: 16 residues. J lost 3 bases, V lost 5 bases, and 11 bases had no gene match. The germline V gene encodes CDR1 SGHAT and CDR2 FQNNGV. CDR3: CASSPIISGAEETQYF. CDR3 sequence (DNA): TGTGCCAGCAGCCCCATCATTAGCGGGGCAGAAGAGACCCAGTACTTC.

This clonotype has more than one count but fewer than ten. The V gene is TRBV29-1, the J gene TRBJ2-3, with unresolved D. The germline V and J ends were trimmed by 2 bases and 0 bases, with 12 bases remaining between them. The CDR3 is 15 residues long. The germline CDR1 and CDR2 sequences are SQVTM and ANQGSEA. The CDR3 is CSVEYQKTSTDTQYF. The CDR3, as DNA: TGCAGCGTTGAATATCAAAAGACTAGCACAGATACGCAGTATTTT.

This clonotype came up a few times. The V gene is TRBV15, the J gene TRBJ1-2; TRBD1 might be the D (6 bases). Germline V gene data show CDR1 as LNHNV and CDR2 as YYDKDF (reference sequence). The V gene lost 6 bases and the J gene lost 8 bases, with 16 bases spanning the gap. This CDR3 contains 13 residues. The CDR3 loop reads CATSWGLQGGYTF. The CDR3 coding sequence is TGTGCCACCAGTTGGGGTCTCCAGGGGGGCTACACCTTC.

Only one count was recorded for this clonotype. The chain carries TRBV29-1 and TRBJ2-1; TRBD1 might be the D (5 bases). The CDR3 length is 14 residues. The V gene lost 0 bases and the J gene lost 7 bases, with 13 bases spanning the gap. The germline V gene encodes CDR1 SQVTM and CDR2 ANQGSEA. CDR3 in amino acids: CSVEDLRVGNEQFF. As DNA, the CDR3 is TGCAGCGTTGAAGATCTCAGGGTTGGGAATGAGCAGTTCTTC.

This clonotype was found many times. The chain carries TRBV5-6 and TRBJ2-2; TRBD1 agrees at 7 bases. The CDR3 is made up of 14 amino acids. The germline gives CDR1 SGHDT, CDR2 YYEEEE. V was clipped by 7 bases and J by 4 bases; unmatched bases: 7. This CDR3 reads CASVRQGGTGELFF. The CDR3 DNA is TGTGCCAGCGTTCGACAGGGCGGCACCGGGGAGCTGTTTTTT. Drawing the rest from reference TRBV5-6 and TRBJ2-2, the complete variable domain is DAGVTQSPTHLIKTRGQQVTLRCSPKSGHDTVSWYQQALGQGPQFIFQYYEEEERQRGNFPDRFSGHQFPNYSSELNVNALLLGDSALYLCASVRQGGTGELFFGEGSRLTVL.